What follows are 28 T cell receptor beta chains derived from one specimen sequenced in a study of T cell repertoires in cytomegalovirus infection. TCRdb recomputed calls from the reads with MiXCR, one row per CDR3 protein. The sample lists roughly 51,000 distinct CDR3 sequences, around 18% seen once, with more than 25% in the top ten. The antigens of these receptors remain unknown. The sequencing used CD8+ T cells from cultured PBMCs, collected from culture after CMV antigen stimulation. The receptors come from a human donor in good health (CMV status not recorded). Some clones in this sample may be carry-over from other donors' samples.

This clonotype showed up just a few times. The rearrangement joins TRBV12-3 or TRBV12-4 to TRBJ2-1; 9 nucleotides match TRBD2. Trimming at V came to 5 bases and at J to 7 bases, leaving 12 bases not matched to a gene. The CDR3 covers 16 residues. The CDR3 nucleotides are TGTGCCAGCAGTATTGCCCAGGGACTAGCTCAAAATGAGCAGTTCTTC. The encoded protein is CASSIAQGLAQNEQFF.

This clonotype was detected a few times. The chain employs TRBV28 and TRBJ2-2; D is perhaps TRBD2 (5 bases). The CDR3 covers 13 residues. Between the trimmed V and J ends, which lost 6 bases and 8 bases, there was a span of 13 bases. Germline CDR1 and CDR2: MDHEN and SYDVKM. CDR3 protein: CASRAPVAGELFF. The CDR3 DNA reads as TGTGCCAGCAGAGCCCCGGTAGCGGGGGAGCTGTTTTTT.

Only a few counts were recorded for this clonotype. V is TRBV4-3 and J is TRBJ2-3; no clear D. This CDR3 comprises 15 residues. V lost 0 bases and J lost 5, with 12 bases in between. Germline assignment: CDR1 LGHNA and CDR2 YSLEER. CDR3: CASSQDVGLGDTQYF. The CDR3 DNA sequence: TGCGCCAGCAGCCAAGATGTGGGTCTAGGAGATACGCAGTATTTT.

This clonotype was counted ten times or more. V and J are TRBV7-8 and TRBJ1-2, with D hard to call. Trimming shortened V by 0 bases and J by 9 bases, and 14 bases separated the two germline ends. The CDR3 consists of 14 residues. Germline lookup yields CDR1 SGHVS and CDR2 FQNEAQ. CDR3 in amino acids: CASSLALSPLRYTF. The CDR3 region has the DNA TGTGCCAGCAGCTTAGCATTGAGTCCTTTGCGCTACACCTTC.

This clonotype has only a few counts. The CDR3 sequence: CASSLSTGAGNTIYF. The CDR3 DNA reads as TGTGCCAGCAGCCTCTCGACAGGGGCCGGAAACACCATATATTTT. The rearrangement joins TRBV27 to TRBJ1-3; 8 bases line up with TRBD1. Germline lookup yields CDR1 MNHEY and CDR2 SMNVEV (reference sequence). V dropped 6 bases and J dropped 4; count of bases not matched to a gene: 8. This CDR3 has 15 amino acids.

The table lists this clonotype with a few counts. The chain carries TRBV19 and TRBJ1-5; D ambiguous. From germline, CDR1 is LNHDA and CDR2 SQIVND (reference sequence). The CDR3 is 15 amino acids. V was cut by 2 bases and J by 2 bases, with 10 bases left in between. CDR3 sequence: CASSIRARGNQPQHF. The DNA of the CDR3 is TGTGCCAGTAGTATAAGGGCGCGAGGCAATCAGCCCCAGCATTTT.

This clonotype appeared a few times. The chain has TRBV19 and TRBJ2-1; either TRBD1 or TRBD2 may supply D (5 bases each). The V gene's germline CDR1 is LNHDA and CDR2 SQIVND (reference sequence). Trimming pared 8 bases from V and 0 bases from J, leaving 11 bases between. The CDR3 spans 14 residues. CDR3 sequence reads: CASSPGSSYNEQFF. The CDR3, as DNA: TGTGCCAGTTCCCCAGGGAGCTCCTACAATGAGCAGTTCTTC.

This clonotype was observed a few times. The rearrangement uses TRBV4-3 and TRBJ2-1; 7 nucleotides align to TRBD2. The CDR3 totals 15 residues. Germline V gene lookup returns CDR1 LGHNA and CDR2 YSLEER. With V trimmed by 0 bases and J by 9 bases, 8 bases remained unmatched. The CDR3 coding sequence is TGCGCCAGCAGCCAAGAGAGGTGGGAGGGAGGTGAGCAGTTCTTC. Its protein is CASSQERWEGGEQFF.

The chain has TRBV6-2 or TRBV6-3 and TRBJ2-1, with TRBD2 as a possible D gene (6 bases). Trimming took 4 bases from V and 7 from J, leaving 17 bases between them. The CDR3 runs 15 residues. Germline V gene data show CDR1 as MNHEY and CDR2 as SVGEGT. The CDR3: CASSSSSSERNEQFF. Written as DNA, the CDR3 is TGTGCCAGCAGTTCCTCCTCTAGCGAGAGAAATGAGCAGTTCTTC.

The CDR3 spells CASSDRTSSYEQYF. The CDR3 nucleotides read TGTGCCAGCAGTGACAGGACGAGCTCCTACGAGCAGTACTTC. The V gene is TRBV6-2 or TRBV6-3, the J gene TRBJ2-7; D is possibly TRBD1 (6 bases). Germline lookup yields CDR1 MNHEY and CDR2 SVGEGT. The CDR3 is 14 amino acids. V was clipped by 5 bases and J by 0 bases, with 11 bases between them.

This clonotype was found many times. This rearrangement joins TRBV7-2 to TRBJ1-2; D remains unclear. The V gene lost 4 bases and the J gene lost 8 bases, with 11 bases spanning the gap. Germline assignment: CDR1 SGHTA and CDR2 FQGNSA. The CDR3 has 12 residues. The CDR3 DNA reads TGTGCCAGCAGCTATATGGTAGAAGGCTACACCTTC. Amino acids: CASSYMVEGYTF.

In DNA form, the CDR3 reads TGTGCCAGCAGCTCCAGGACAGCCATGAACACTGAAGCTTTCTTT. This translates into CASSSRTAMNTEAFF. The rearrangement uses TRBV5-5 and TRBJ1-1; D perhaps matches TRBD1 (6 bases). V was clipped by 3 bases and J by 0 bases, with 12 bases between them. Germline CDR1 SGHKS, CDR2 YYEKEE (reference sequence). The CDR3 runs to 15 residues.

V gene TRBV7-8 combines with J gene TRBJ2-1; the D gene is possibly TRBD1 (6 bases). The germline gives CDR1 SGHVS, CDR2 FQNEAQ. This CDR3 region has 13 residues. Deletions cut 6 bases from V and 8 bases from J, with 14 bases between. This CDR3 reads CASSTGIGDEQFF. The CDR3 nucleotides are TGTGCCAGCAGTACAGGGATCGGAGATGAGCAGTTCTTC.

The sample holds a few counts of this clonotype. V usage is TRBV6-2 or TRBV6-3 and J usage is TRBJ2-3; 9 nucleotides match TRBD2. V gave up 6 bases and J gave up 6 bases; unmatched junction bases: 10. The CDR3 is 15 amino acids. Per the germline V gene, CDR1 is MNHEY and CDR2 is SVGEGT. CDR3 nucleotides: TGTGCCAGCAGACTTAGCGGGAGCGCGGGGGATACGCAGTATTTT. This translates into CASRLSGSAGDTQYF.

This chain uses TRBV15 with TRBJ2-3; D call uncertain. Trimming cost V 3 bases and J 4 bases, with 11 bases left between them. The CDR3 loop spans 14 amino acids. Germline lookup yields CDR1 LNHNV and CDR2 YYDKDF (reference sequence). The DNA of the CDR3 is TGTGCCACCAGCAGGAGACGGGCCGCAGATACGCAGTATTTT. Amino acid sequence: CATSRRRAADTQYF.

CDR3 bases: TGTGCCAGCAGTCTAGCGGGGGTGAGGGATGAGCAGTTCTTC. This gives the protein CASSLAGVRDEQFF. The chain employs TRBV6-1 and TRBJ2-1; 10 bases line up with TRBD2. Germline V gene sequence: CDR1 MNHNS, CDR2 SASEGT. V dropped 5 bases and J dropped 8; count of bases not matched to a gene: 6. This CDR3 is 14 amino acids long.

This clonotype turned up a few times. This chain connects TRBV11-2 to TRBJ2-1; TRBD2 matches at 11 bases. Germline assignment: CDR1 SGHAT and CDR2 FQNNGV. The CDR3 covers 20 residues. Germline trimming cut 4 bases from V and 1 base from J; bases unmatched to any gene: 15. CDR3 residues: CASSSPTLTSGIRSYNEQFF. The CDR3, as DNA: TGTGCCAGCAGCTCGCCCACGCTGACTAGCGGGATCCGGTCCTACAATGAGCAGTTCTTC.

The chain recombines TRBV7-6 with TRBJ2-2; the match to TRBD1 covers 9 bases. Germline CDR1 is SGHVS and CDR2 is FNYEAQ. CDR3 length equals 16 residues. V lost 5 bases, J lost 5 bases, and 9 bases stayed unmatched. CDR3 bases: TGTGCCAGCAGCCAGACCGGGACAGGGCCTACCGGGGAGCTGTTTTTT. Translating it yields CASSQTGTGPTGELFF.

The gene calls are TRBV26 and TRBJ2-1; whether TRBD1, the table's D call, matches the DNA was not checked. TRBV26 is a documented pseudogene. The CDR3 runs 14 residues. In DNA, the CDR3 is TGTGCCAGCAGCTACAGGGGGCGAGGCAATGAGCAGTTCTTC. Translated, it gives CASSYRGRGNEQFF.

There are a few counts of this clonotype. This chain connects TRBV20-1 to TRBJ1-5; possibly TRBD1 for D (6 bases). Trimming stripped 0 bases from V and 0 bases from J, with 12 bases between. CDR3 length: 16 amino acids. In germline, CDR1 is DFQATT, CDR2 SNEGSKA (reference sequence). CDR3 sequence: CSARDRGRISNQPQHF. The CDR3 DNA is TGCAGTGCTAGAGACAGGGGTAGGATTAGCAATCAGCCCCAGCATTTT.

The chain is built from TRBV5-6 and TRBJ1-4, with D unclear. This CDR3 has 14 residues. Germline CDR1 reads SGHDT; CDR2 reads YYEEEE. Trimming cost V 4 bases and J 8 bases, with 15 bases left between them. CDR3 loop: CASSGEGNWEKLFF. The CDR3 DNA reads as TGTGCCAGCAGCGGAGAAGGGAACTGGGAAAAACTGTTTTTT. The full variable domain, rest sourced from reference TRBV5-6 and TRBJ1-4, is DAGVTQSPTHLIKTRGQQVTLRCSPKSGHDTVSWYQQALGQGPQFIFQYYEEEERQRGNFPDRFSGHQFPNYSSELNVNALLLGDSALYLCASSGEGNWEKLFFGSGTQLSVL.

CDR3: CASSQPTGGTNTEAFF. The CDR3 DNA follows: TGTGCCAGCAGCCAACCTACAGGGGGAACGAACACTGAAGCTTTCTTT. The rearrangement joins TRBV4-2 to TRBJ1-1; 8 bases map to TRBD1. Trimming took 2 bases from V and 1 from J; bases not matched to a gene: 6. Germline V gene data show CDR1 as LGHNA and CDR2 as YNFKEQ. The CDR3 consists of 16 residues.

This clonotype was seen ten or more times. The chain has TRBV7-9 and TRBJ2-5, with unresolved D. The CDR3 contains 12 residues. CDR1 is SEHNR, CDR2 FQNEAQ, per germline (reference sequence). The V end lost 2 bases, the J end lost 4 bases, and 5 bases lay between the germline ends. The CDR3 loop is CASSLFLETQYF. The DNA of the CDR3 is TGTGCCAGCAGCTTATTTTTAGAGACCCAGTACTTC.

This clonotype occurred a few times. The CDR3 spells CASSLTPGLQETQYF. The CDR3 DNA sequence: TGTGCCAGCAGCTTAACCCCGGGACTACAAGAGACCCAGTACTTC. V gene TRBV7-3 combines with J gene TRBJ2-5, with 7 bases matching TRBD2. Trimming at V came to 0 bases and at J to 2 bases, leaving 3 bases not matched to a gene. The length of the CDR3 is 15 residues. Per germline, CDR1 SGHTA and CDR2 FQGTGA.

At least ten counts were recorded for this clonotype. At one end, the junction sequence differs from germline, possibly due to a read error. The CDR3 region is CASSLAGVKTEAFF. CDR3 nucleotide sequence: TGTGCCAGCAGCTTAGCAGGGGTGAAGACTGAAGCTTTCTTT. This sequence joins TRBV7-2 and TRBJ1-1, with a weak D call TRBD1 (5 bases). Germline V CDR1 and CDR2: SGHTA, FQGNSA. CDR3 length: 14 amino acids.

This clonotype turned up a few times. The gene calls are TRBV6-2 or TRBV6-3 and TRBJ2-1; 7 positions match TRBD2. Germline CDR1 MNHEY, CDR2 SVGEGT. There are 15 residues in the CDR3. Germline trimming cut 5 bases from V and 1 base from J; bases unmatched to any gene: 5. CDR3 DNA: TGTGCCAGCAGTCACGGGGAGGGTTCCTACAATGAGCAGTTCTTC. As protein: CASSHGEGSYNEQFF.

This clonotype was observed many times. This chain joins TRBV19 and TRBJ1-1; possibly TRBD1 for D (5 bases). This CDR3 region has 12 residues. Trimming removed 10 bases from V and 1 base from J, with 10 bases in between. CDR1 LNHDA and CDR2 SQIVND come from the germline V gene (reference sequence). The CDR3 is CATRRGNTEAFF. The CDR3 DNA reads TGTGCCACCCGTAGGGGGAACACTGAAGCTTTCTTT.

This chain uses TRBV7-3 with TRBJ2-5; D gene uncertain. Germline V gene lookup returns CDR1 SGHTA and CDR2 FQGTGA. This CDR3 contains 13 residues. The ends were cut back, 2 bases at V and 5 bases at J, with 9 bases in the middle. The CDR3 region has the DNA TGTGCCAGCAGCTTACGTAGGTCGGAGACCCAGTACTTC. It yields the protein CASSLRRSETQYF.